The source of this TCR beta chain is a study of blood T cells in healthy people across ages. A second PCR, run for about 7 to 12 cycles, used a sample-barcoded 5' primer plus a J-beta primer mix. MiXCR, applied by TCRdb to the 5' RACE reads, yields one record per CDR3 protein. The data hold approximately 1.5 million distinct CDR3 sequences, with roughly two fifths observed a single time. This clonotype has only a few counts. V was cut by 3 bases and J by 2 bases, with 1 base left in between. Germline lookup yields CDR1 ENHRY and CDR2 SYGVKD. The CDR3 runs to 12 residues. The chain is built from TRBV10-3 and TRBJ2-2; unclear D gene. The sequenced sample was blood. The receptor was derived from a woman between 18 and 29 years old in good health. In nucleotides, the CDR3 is TGTGCCATCAGTGAAAACACCGGGGAGCTGTTTTTT. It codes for CAISENTGELFF.